This is a list of T cell receptor beta chains from one sample in a study of blood T cell repertoires in COVID-19. TCRdb keeps only in-frame clones here, not all; method: immunoSEQ multiplex PCR. There are under 250,000 clones in the sample; roughly 83% occur only once, and approximately 6% lies in the top ten. Material for sequencing was peripheral blood. These receptors were collected from a woman in her 40s with COVID-19, enrolled during active disease. CDR3s include the opening cysteine and the closing phenylalanine or tryptophan. A D gene is named only where the DNA matches it firmly. Part of the rows lack a size; the others show once, few, many or a class for expanded clones.

v_call: TRBV6-5; j_call: TRBJ2-1; clone_size: -; d_call: -; cdr3_nt: TGTGCCAGCAGTTACTCTTGGGAGAGGCCCATCAATGAGCAGTTCTTC; cdr3_aa: CASSYSWERPINEQFF
v_call: TRBV2; j_call: TRBJ1-1; clone_size: few; d_call: TRBD1; cdr3_nt: TGTGCCAGCAGTGAATGGGGACAGGGGGCAACTGAAGCTTTCTTT; cdr3_aa: CASSEWGQGATEAFF
v_call: TRBV20-1; j_call: TRBJ2-7; clone_size: few; d_call: -; cdr3_nt: TGCAGTGCTAGATCGGGAGACGAGCAGTACTTC; cdr3_aa: CSARSGDEQYF
v_call: TRBV2; j_call: TRBJ1-3; clone_size: -; d_call: -; cdr3_nt: TGTGCCAGCAGTGAAAGGAGCTCTGGAAACACCATATATTTT; cdr3_aa: CASSERSSGNTIYF
v_call: TRBV7-5; j_call: TRBJ1-1; clone_size: -; d_call: -; cdr3_nt: TGTGTCAGAAGCCCATTAGAGGGACAGGGGGCCTGGAACACTGAAGCTTTCTTT; cdr3_aa: CVRSPLEGQGAWNTEAFF
v_call: TRBV2; j_call: TRBJ1-1; clone_size: -; d_call: -; cdr3_nt: TGTGCCAGCTCCGGGGGGGACACTGAAGCTTTCTTT; cdr3_aa: CASSGGDTEAFF
v_call: TRBV19; j_call: TRBJ2-1; clone_size: -; d_call: TRBD2; cdr3_nt: TGTGCCAGTAGTCGCGGGGGGGGCTACAATGAGCAGTTCTTC; cdr3_aa: CASSRGGGYNEQFF
v_call: TRBV2; j_call: TRBJ2-2; clone_size: few; d_call: TRBD1; cdr3_nt: TGTGCCAGCAGTGGGACAGGGGGTACCGGGGAGCTGTTTTTT; cdr3_aa: CASSGTGGTGELFF
v_call: TRBV5-1; j_call: TRBJ1-3; clone_size: -; d_call: -; cdr3_nt: TGCGCCAGCAGCTTCGCGGGGGGAATCTCTGGAAACACCATATATTTT; cdr3_aa: CASSFAGGISGNTIYF
v_call: TRBV29-1; j_call: TRBJ1-5; clone_size: -; d_call: TRBD1; cdr3_nt: TGCAGCGTTAAGGGGACAGGTGACCAGCCCCAGCATTTT; cdr3_aa: CSVKGTGDQPQHF
v_call: TRBV18; j_call: TRBJ1-2; clone_size: -; d_call: -; cdr3_nt: TGTGCCAGCTCACCAAACCCGACAGATGGCTACACCTTC; cdr3_aa: CASSPNPTDGYTF
v_call: TRBV5-1; j_call: TRBJ2-1; clone_size: -; d_call: TRBD1; cdr3_nt: TGCGCCAGCAGCTCGAGGACAGGGCGAGAGGATGAGCAGTTCTTC; cdr3_aa: CASSSRTGREDEQFF
v_call: TRBV4-2; j_call: TRBJ2-1; clone_size: few; d_call: TRBD2; cdr3_nt: TGTGCCAGCAGCCAAGGGGTCTTAGCGGGGGGGTACAATGAGCAGTTCTTC; cdr3_aa: CASSQGVLAGGYNEQFF
v_call: TRBV7-9; j_call: TRBJ2-1; clone_size: -; d_call: -; cdr3_nt: TGTGCCAGCAGCTCAGGGGTTAGCGAGCAGTTCTTC; cdr3_aa: CASSSGVSEQFF
v_call: TRBV6-2/TRBV6-3; j_call: TRBJ1-3; clone_size: -; d_call: -; cdr3_nt: TGTGCCAGCAGTTACGAGTGGAGGAGCCAACTCTCTGGAAACACCATATATTTT; cdr3_aa: CASSYEWRSQLSGNTIYF
v_call: TRBV5-4; j_call: TRBJ2-5; clone_size: few; d_call: TRBD2; cdr3_nt: TGTGCCAGCAGCTTGTTCAGCGGGGGGGAAGAGACCCAGTACTTC; cdr3_aa: CASSLFSGGEETQYF
v_call: TRBV3-1/TRBV3-2; j_call: TRBJ2-7; clone_size: many; d_call: TRBD2; cdr3_nt: TGTGCCAGCACCGGGACTAGCGAACACGAGCAGTACTTC; cdr3_aa: CASTGTSEHEQYF
v_call: TRBV5-1; j_call: TRBJ2-7; clone_size: -; d_call: TRBD1; cdr3_nt: TGCGCCAGCAGCCGCGACAGGGATCGAGGCGAGCAGTACTTC; cdr3_aa: CASSRDRDRGEQYF
v_call: TRBV7-2; j_call: TRBJ2-3; clone_size: -; d_call: -; cdr3_nt: TGTGCCAGCAGCTTCTACACAGATACGCAGTATTTT; cdr3_aa: CASSFYTDTQYF
v_call: TRBV30; j_call: TRBJ1-2; clone_size: -; d_call: -; cdr3_nt: TGTGCCTGGAGGGTACTATATGGCTACACCTTC; cdr3_aa: CAWRVLYGYTF
v_call: TRBV30; j_call: TRBJ2-4; clone_size: -; d_call: -; cdr3_nt: TGTGCCTGGAGTCGGTCGGCCAAAAACATTCAGTACTTC; cdr3_aa: CAWSRSAKNIQYF
v_call: TRBV28; j_call: TRBJ2-2; clone_size: -; d_call: -; cdr3_nt: TGTGCCAGCGTCAAAGGCGGGCGGGACACCGGGGAGCTGTTTTTT; cdr3_aa: CASVKGGRDTGELFF
v_call: TRBV5-4; j_call: TRBJ1-1; clone_size: -; d_call: TRBD1; cdr3_nt: TGTGCCAGCAGCACCAAGACAGGGATGGGGGTGAACACTGAAGCTTTCTTT; cdr3_aa: CASSTKTGMGVNTEAFF